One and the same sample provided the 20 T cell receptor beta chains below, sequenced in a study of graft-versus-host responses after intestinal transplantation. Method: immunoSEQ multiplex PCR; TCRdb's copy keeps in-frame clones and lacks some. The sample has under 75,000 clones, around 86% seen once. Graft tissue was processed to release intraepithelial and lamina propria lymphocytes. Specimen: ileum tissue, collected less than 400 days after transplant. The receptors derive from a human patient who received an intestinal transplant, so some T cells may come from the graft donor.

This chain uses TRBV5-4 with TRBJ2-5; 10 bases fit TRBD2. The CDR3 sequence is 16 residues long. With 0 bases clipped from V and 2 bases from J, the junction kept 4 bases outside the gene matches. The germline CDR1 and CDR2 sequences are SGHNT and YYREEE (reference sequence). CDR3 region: CASSLGSGGPQETQYF. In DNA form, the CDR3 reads TGTGCCAGCAGCTTGGGTAGCGGGGGGCCGCAAGAGACCCAGTACTTC.

This CDR3 is CASSDTGGGGTEAFF. CDR3 DNA: TGCGCCAGCAGCGACACAGGGGGCGGAGGCACTGAAGCTTTCTTT. The rearrangement links TRBV5-1 to TRBJ1-1, with 9 nucleotides matching TRBD1. Losses at the gene ends were 4 bases for V and 4 bases for J; bases not matched to a gene: 8. This CDR3 is 15 amino acids long. CDR1 is SGHRS and CDR2 is YFSETQ in the germline V gene.

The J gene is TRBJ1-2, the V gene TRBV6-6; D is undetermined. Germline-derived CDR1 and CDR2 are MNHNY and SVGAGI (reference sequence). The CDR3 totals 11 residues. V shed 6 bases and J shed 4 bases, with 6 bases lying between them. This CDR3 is CASSEGYGYTF. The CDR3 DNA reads TGTGCCAGCAGCGAGGGCTATGGCTACACCTTC.

The CDR3 coding sequence is TGTGCCAGCAGCCAAGCGGCGGCAGGGGTTGGTTCACCCCTCCACTTT. Translated: CASSQAAAGVGSPLHF. The chain employs TRBV4-2 and TRBJ1-6, with D maybe TRBD1 (6 bases). With 1 base removed from V and 9 bases from J, the gap between germline ends came to 16 bases. This CDR3 has 16 amino acids. CDR1 is LGHNA, CDR2 YNFKEQ, per germline.

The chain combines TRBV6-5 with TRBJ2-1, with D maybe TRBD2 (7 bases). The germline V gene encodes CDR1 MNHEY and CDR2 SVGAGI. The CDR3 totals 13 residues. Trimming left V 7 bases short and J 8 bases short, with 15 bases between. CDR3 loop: CASTPGEGDEQFF. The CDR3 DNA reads TGTGCCAGCACCCCAGGGGAGGGCGATGAGCAGTTCTTC.

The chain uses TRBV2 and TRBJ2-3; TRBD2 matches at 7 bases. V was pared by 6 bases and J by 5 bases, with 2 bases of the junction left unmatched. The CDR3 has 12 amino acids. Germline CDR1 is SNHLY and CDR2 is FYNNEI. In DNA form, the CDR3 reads TGTGCCAGCAGAGGGGAGGGAGATACGCAGTATTTT. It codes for CASRGEGDTQYF.

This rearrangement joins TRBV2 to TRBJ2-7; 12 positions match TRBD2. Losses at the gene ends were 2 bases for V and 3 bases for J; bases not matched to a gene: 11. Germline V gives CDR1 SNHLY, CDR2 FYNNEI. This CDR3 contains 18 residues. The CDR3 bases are TGTGCCAGCAGTGAAAGGGTTCTAGCGGGGGGGTCCTACTACGAGCAGTACTTC. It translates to CASSERVLAGGSYYEQYF.

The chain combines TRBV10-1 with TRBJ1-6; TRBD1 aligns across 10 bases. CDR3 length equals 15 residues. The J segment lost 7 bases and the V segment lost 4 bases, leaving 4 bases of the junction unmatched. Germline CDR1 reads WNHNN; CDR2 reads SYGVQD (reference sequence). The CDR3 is CASSGTGGRNSPLHF. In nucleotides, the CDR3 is TGCGCCAGCAGTGGGACAGGGGGAAGGAATTCACCCCTCCACTTT.

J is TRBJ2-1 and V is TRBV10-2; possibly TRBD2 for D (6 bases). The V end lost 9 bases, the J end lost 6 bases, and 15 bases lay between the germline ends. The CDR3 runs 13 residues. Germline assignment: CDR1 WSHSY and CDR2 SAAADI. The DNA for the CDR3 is TGCGCCAGTCGACCGACCGGGGGCAATGAGCAGTTCTTC. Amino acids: CASRPTGGNEQFF.

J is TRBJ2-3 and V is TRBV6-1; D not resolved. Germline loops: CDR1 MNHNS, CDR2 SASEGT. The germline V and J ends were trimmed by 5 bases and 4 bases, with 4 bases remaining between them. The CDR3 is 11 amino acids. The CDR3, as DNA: TGTGCCAGCAGTCCCGCAGATACGCAGTATTTT. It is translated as CASSPADTQYF.

CDR3 sequence (DNA): TGTGCCATCAGTGGGACTAGCGGGAGGTCGGTCACCGGGGAGCTGTTTTTT. It yields the protein CAISGTSGRSVTGELFF. This chain connects TRBV10-3 to TRBJ2-2; TRBD2 aligns across 14 bases. Germline-derived CDR1 and CDR2 are ENHRY and SYGVKD. The CDR3 has 17 amino acids. Trimming at V came to 4 bases and at J to 4 bases, leaving 5 bases not matched to a gene.

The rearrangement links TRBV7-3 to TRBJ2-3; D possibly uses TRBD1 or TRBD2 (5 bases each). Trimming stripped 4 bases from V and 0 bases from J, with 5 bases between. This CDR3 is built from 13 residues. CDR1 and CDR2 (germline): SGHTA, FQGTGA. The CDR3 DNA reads TGTGCCAGCAGCTGGGACAGCACAGATACGCAGTATTTT. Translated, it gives CASSWDSTDTQYF.

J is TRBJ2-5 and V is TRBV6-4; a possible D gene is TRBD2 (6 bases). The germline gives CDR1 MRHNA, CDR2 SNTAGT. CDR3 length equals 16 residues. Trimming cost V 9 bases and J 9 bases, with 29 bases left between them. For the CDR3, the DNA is TGTGCCAGACCCAGTCCGCCTTTAAGCATAGCGGTGGCCCAGTACTTC. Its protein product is CARPSPPLSIAVAQYF.

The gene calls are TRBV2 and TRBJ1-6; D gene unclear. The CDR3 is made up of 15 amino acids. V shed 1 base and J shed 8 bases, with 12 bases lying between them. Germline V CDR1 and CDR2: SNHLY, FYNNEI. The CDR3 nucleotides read TGTGCCAGCAGTGAAGACGAGGGTGGCCATTCACCCCTCCACTTT. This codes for CASSEDEGGHSPLHF. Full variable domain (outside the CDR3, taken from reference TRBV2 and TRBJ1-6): EPEVTQTPSHQVTQMGQEVILRCVPISNHLYFYWYRQILGQKVEFLVSFYNNEISEKSEIFDDQFSVERPDGSNFTLKIRSTKLEDSAMYFCASSEDEGGHSPLHFGNGTRLTVT.

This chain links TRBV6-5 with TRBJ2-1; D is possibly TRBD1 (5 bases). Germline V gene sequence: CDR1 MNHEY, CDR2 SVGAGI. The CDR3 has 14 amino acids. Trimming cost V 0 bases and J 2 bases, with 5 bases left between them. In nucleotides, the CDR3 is TGTGCCAGCAGTTACTCAGGGGCCTACAATGAGCAGTTCTTC. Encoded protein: CASSYSGAYNEQFF.

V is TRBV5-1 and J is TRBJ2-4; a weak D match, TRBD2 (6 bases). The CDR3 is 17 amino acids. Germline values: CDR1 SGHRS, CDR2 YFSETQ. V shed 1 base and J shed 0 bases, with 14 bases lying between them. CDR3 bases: TGCGCCAGCAGCTTGTCCTATCCGGGAGTAGCCAAAAACATTCAGTACTTC. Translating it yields CASSLSYPGVAKNIQYF.

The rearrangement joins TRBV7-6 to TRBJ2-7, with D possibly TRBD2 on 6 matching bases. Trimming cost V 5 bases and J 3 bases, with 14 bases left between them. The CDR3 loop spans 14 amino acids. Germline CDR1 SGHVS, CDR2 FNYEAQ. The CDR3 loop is CASSRTGTFYEQYF. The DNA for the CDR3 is TGTGCCAGCAGCCGGACCGGGACTTTCTACGAGCAGTACTTC.

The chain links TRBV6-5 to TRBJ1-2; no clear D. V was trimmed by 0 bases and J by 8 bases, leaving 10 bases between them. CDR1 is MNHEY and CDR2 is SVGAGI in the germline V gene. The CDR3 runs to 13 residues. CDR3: CASSYSPEGGYTF. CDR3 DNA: TGTGCCAGCAGTTACTCCCCTGAGGGCGGCTACACCTTC.

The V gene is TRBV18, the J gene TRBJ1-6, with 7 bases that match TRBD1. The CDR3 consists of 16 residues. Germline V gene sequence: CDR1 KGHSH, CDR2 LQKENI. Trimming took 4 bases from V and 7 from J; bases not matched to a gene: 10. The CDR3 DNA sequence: TGTGCCAGCTCACGCCTGCCGGACAGGCGAAATTCACCCCTCCACTTT. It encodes CASSRLPDRRNSPLHF.

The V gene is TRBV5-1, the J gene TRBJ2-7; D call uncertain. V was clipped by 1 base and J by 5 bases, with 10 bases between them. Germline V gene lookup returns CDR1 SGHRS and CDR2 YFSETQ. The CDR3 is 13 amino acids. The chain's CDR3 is CASSLQTENEQYF. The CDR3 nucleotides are TGCGCCAGCAGCTTGCAGACTGAGAACGAGCAGTACTTC.